This is a list of T cell receptor beta chains from one sample in a study of T cells in Graves' hyperthyroidism and ophthalmopathy. Via MiXCR, TCRdb re-called the multiplex PCR reads, giving one row per CDR3 protein. The sample carries 500,000 to 650,000 distinct CDR3 sequences, 13% to 15% recorded once. Material: blood. These receptors originate from a woman between 50 and 59 years old with Graves' ophthalmopathy. CDR3s include the opening cysteine and the closing phenylalanine or tryptophan. The order of the fields is D gene, CDR3 length, clone size, J gene, V gene, CDR3 protein, CDR3 DNA. A D gene is named only where the DNA matches it firmly. Only some rows state a clone size, as once, few, many or a class for expanded clones.

.,13,few,TRBJ2-5,TRBV7-8,CASISGGWETQYF,TGTGCCAGCATTTCCGGGGGCTGGGAGACCCAGTACTTC
.,14,few,TRBJ1-6,TRBV20-1,CSAKQGRDNSPLHF,TGCAGTGCGAAACAGGGAAGGGATAATTCACCCCTCCACTTT
.,13,many,TRBJ1-2,TRBV12-3/TRBV12-4,CASSFSGGGGYTF,TGTGCCAGCAGTTTTTCTGGGGGCGGTGGCTACACCTTC
TRBD2,15,.,TRBJ2-1,TRBV7-9,CASSPSLAGANEQFF,TGTGCCAGCAGCCCCAGTCTAGCGGGAGCCAATGAGCAGTTCTTC
TRBD1,14,many,TRBJ1-1,TRBV28,CASRTGGQNTEAFF,TGTGCCAGCAGGACAGGGGGCCAGAACACTGAAGCTTTCTTT
TRBD2,14,few,TRBJ2-2,TRBV20-1,CSAGTGTSIGELLF,TGCAGTGCTGGAACCGGGACTAGTATCGGGGAGCTGCTTTTT
TRBD2,18,few,TRBJ2-2,TRBV4-3,CASSQGLTGGLHTGELFF,TGCGCCAGCAGCCAAGGTCTGACGGGAGGGCTTCACACCGGGGAGCTGTTTTTT
.,15,many,TRBJ1-5,TRBV7-9,CASSRGHGIDQPQHF,TGTGCCAGCAGTCGGGGACACGGGATCGATCAGCCCCAGCATTTT
TRBD1,14,many,TRBJ1-1,TRBV30,CAYLTGGRITEAFF,TGTGCCTACCTGACAGGGGGCAGGATAACTGAAGCTTTCTTT
.,14,many,TRBJ2-1,TRBV20-1,CSAPQRERGNEQFF,TGCAGTGCTCCACAACGGGAGAGGGGCAATGAGCAGTTCTTC
.,14,many,TRBJ2-1,TRBV20-1,CSARDPRLHNEQFF,TGCAGTGCTAGAGATCCCCGACTGCACAATGAGCAGTTCTTC
TRBD2,16,many,TRBJ2-1,TRBV7-2,CASSLTSGWPYNEQFF,TGTGCCAGCAGCTTAACTAGCGGGTGGCCCTACAATGAGCAGTTCTTC
.,13,many,TRBJ2-1,TRBV20-1,CSASSFERYEQFF,TGCAGTGCTAGCAGTTTCGAGAGATATGAGCAGTTCTTC
TRBD2,15,.,TRBJ2-1,TRBV12-3/TRBV12-4,CASSLLLAAKGGQFF,TGTGCCAGCAGTTTATTACTAGCGGCCAAGGGGGGGCAGTTCTTC
.,15,.,TRBJ2-7,TRBV4-2,CASSQDYGRLDEQYF,TGTGCCAGCAGCCAAGATTACGGACGGTTAGACGAGCAGTACTTC
TRBD2,17,many,TRBJ2-1,TRBV15,CATSRKTSGLARNEQFF,TGTGCCACCAGCCGTAAAACGTCCGGACTAGCTCGGAATGAGCAGTTCTTC
.,14,.,TRBJ1-4,TRBV28,CATNTGQPNEKLFF,TGTGCCACTAACACGGGACAACCTAATGAAAAACTGTTTTTT
TRBD1,14,.,TRBJ1-2,TRBV14,CASSPGTGRRGYTF,TGTGCCAGCAGCCCGGGGACAGGGAGAAGGGGCTACACCTTC
TRBD2,16,few,TRBJ2-1,TRBV28,CASSLSRLAGGPFKFF,TGTGCCAGCAGTTTATCGAGGCTAGCGGGAGGCCCCTTTAAGTTCTTC
.,14,.,TRBJ2-3,TRBV6-5,CASSYGLALGAQYF,TGTGCCAGCAGTTACGGGCTAGCTCTCGGGGCGCAGTATTTT
.,14,many,TRBJ1-4,TRBV7-8,CASSLWRVAEKLFF,TGTGCCAGCAGCTTGTGGAGGGTGGCTGAAAAACTGTTTTTT
.,14,few,TRBJ1-4,TRBV15,CATVQPGGMKNCFF,.
.,14,many,TRBJ2-1,TRBV6-2/TRBV6-3,CASEGGYFYNEQFF,TGTGCCAGCGAGGGGGGCTACTTCTACAATGAGCAGTTCTTC
TRBD1,15,.,TRBJ1-1,TRBV25-1,CASSAIQGVSTEAFF,TGTGCCAGCAGTGCAATACAGGGGGTCTCCACTGAAGCTTTCTTT
TRBD2,15,many,TRBJ2-7,TRBV3-1,CASSHQGLADYEQYF,TGTGCCAGCAGCCACCAGGGACTAGCTGACTACGAGCAGTACTTC
.,16,.,TRBJ2-3,TRBV27,CASSATTPGYTDTQYF,TGTGCCAGCAGTGCCACGACCCCGGGGTACACAGATACGCAGTATTTT
.,16,few,TRBJ1-1,TRBV16,CASSEQLTHMNTEAFF,TGTGCCAGCAGTGAACAGCTTACCCACATGAACACTGAAGCTTTCTTT
.,12,.,TRBJ1-5,TRBV20-1,CSARRGDQPQHF,TGCAGTGCTAGAAGGGGGGATCAGCCCCAGCATTTT
TRBD1,14,many,TRBJ2-1,TRBV12-5,CASGRTGGYNEQFF,TGTGCTAGTGGTAGGACAGGGGGCTACAATGAGCAGTTCTTC
.,15,many,TRBJ2-3,TRBV19,CASSIAKGRADTQYF,TGTGCCAGTAGTATCGCGAAGGGACGGGCAGATACGCAGTATTTT
.,14,few,TRBJ1-1,TRBV6-5,CASSYLTPNTEAFF,TGTGCCAGCAGTTATCTCACCCCGAACACTGAAGCTTTCTTT
.,15,.,TRBJ2-3,TRBV5-5,CASSLVAQSTDTQYF,TGTGCCAGCAGCTTGGTTGCTCAGAGCACAGATACGCAGTATTTT
TRBD2,17,many,TRBJ2-1,TRBV7-2,CASSFTSGRVTYNEQFF,TGTGCCAGCAGCTTTACTAGCGGGAGGGTCACCTACAATGAGCAGTTCTTC
.,14,many,TRBJ2-2,TRBV5-1,CASRREVIAGELFF,TGCGCCAGCAGAAGGGAAGTGATTGCCGGGGAGCTGTTTTTT
.,13,many,TRBJ1-6,TRBV11-3,CASSLYRDSPLHF,TGTGCCAGCAGCTTATATAGGGATTCACCCCTCCACTTT
.,13,many,TRBJ1-1,TRBV30,CAWSVGGRAEAFF,TGTGCCTGGAGTGTCGGGGGAAGGGCTGAAGCTTTCTTT
.,17,few,TRBJ2-2,TRBV7-3,CASSLRGGTGNTGELFF,TGTGCCAGCAGCTTAAGGGGGGGGACAGGAAACACCGGGGAGCTGTTTTTT
.,16,many,TRBJ2-1,TRBV12-5,CASWLTWVPKDNEQFF,TGTGCTAGCTGGTTGACCTGGGTCCCCAAAGACAATGAGCAGTTCTTC
.,15,few,TRBJ2-7,TRBV4-2,CASSQELADSYEQYF,TGTGCCAGCAGCCAAGAATTAGCGGACTCCTACGAGCAGTACTTC
TRBD1,12,many,TRBJ1-1,TRBV28,CASGNRGTEAFF,TGTGCCAGCGGAAACAGGGGTACTGAAGCTTTCTTT
TRBD2,17,.,TRBJ2-2,TRBV4-2,CASSHGTSGNTVGELFF,TGTGCCAGCAGCCATGGAACTAGCGGAAACACGGTCGGGGAGCTGTTTTTT
.,16,many,TRBJ1-2,TRBV7-2,CASSLVNAAPHYGYTF,TGTGCCAGCAGCTTAGTCAATGCAGCACCACACTATGGCTACACCTTC
TRBD1,13,few,TRBJ1-4,TRBV5-1,CASKTGDGTKLFF,TGCGCCAGCAAAACAGGGGACGGAACAAAACTGTTTTTT
.,14,many,TRBJ2-7,TRBV7-2,CASSLQMNSYEQYF,TGTGCCAGCAGCTTACAAATGAACTCCTACGAGCAGTACTTC
TRBD1,14,.,TRBJ1-2,TRBV4-3,CASSQGTGKYGYTF,TGCGCCAGCAGCCAAGGGACAGGAAAATATGGCTACACCTTC
.,14,.,TRBJ1-3,TRBV5-1,CASSLDASGNTIYF,TGCGCCAGCAGCTTGGACGCCTCTGGAAACACCATATATTTT